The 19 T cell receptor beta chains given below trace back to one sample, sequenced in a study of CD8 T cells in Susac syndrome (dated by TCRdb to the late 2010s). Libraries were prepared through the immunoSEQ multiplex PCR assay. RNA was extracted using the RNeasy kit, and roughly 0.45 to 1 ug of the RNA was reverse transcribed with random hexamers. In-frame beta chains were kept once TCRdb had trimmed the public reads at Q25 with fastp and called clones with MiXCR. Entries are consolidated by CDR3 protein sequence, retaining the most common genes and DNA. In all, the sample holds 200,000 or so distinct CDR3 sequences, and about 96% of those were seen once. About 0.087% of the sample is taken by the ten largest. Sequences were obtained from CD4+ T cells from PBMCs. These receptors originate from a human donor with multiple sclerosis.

CDR3 nucleotide sequence: TGTGCCAGCAGAGCGGTTCGGTACAATGAGCAGTTCTTC. Translating it yields CASRAVRYNEQFF. This chain joins TRBV3-1 and TRBJ2-1; a weak D match, TRBD2 (5 bases). This CDR3 is built from 13 residues. V lost 6 bases and J 4 bases, leaving 10 bases between the germline ends. The germline gives CDR1 LGHDT, CDR2 YNNKEL (reference sequence).

CDR3 nucleotide sequence: TGTGCCAGCAGTTTAAAGTCGCACGGCTACACCTTC. It is translated as CASSLKSHGYTF. This chain links TRBV11-2 with TRBJ1-2, with D hard to call. CDR3 length equals 12 residues. Deletions cut 6 bases from V and 8 bases from J, with 13 bases between. Germline CDR1 and CDR2: SGHAT and FQNNGV.

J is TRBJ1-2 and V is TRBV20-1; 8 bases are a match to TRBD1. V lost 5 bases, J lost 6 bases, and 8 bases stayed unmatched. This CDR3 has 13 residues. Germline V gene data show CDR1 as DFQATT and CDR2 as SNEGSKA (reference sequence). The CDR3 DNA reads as TGCAGTGCTGCAAATGACAGGGGTAATGGCTACACCTTC. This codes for CSAANDRGNGYTF.

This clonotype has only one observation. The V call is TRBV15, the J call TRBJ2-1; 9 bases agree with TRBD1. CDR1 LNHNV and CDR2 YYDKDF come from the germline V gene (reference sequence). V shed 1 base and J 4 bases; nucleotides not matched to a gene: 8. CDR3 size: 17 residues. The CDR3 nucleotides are TGTGCCACCAGCAGAGCCCTGGACAGGGGACCTTACAATGAGCAGTTCTTC. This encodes CATSRALDRGPYNEQFF.

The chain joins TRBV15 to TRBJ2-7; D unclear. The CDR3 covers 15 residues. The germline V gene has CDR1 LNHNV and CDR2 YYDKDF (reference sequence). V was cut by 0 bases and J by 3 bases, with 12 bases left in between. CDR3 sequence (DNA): TGTGCCACCAGCAGAGATCATTTCCACAGCTACGAGCAGTACTTC. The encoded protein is CATSRDHFHSYEQYF. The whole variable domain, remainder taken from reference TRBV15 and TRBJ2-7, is DAMVIQNPRYQVTQFGKPVTLSCSQTLNHNVMYWYQQKSSQAPKLLFHYYDKDFNNEADTPDNFQSRRPNTSFCFLDIRSPGLGDTAMYLCATSRDHFHSYEQYFGPGTRLTVT.

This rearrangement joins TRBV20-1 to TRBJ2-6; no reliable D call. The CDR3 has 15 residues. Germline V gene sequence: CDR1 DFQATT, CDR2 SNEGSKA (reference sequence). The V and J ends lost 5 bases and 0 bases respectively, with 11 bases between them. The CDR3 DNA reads TGCAGTGCTTCTAATCCGGACTCTGGGGCCAACGTCCTGACTTTC. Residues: CSASNPDSGANVLTF.

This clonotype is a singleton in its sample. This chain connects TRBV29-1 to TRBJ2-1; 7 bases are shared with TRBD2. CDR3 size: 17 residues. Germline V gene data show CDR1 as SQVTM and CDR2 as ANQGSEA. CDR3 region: CSALVRPSSRERNEQFF. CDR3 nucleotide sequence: TGCTCAGCGTTGGTTAGGCCCAGTTCGCGGGAGAGGAATGAGCAGTTCTTC.

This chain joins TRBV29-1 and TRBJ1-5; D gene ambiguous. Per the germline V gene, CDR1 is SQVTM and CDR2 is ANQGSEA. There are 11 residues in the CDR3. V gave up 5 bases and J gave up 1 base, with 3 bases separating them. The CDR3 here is CSVRSNQPQHF. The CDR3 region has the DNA TGCAGCGTTCGGAGCAATCAGCCCCAGCATTTT.

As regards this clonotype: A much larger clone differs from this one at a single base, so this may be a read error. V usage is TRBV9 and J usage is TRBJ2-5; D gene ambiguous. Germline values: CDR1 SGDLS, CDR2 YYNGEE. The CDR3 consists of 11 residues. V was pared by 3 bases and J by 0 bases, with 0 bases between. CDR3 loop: CASSDQETQYF. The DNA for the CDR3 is TGTGCCAGCAGCGACCAAGAGACCCAGTACTTC. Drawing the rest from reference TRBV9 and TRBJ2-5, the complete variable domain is DSGVTQTPKHLITATGQRVTLRCSPRSGDLSVYWYQQSLDQGLQFLIQYYNGEERAKGNILERFSAQQFPDLHSELNLSSLELGDSALYFCASSDQETQYFGPGTRLLVL.

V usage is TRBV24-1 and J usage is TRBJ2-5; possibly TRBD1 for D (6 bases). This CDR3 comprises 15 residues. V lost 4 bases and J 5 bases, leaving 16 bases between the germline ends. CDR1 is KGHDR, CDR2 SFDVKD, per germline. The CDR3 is CATSDPRGSSETQYF. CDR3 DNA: TGTGCCACCAGTGACCCGAGGGGGTCTAGTGAGACCCAGTACTTC.

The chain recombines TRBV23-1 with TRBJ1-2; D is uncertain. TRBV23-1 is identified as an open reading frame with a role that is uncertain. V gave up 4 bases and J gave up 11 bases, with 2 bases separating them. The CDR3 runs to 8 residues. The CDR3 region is CASSPYTF. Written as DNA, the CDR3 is TGCGCCAGCAGTCCGTACACCTTC.

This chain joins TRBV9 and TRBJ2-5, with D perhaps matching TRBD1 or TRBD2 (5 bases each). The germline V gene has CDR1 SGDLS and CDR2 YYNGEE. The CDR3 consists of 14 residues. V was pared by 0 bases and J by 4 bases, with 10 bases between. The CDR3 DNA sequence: TGTGCCAGCAGCGTAGGAAGGGGACGAGAGACCCAGTACTTC. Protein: CASSVGRGRETQYF.

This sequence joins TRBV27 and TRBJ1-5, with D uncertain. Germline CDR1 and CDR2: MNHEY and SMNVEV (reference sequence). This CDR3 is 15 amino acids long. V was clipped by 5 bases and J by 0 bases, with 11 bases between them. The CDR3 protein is CASSPFRGSNQPQHF. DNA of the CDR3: TGTGCCAGCAGTCCCTTCCGGGGTAGCAATCAGCCCCAGCATTTT.

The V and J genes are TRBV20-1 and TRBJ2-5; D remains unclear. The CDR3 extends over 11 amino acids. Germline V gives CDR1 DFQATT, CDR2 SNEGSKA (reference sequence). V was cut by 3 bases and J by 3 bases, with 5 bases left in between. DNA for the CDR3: TGCAGTGCTAGTCCGGAAGAGACCCAGTACTTC. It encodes CSASPEETQYF.

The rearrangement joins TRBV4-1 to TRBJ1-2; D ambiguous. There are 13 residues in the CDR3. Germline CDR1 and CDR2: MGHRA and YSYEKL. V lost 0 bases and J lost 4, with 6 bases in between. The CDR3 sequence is CASSQDSLYGYTF. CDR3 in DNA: TGCGCCAGCAGCCAAGATTCGCTCTATGGCTACACCTTC.

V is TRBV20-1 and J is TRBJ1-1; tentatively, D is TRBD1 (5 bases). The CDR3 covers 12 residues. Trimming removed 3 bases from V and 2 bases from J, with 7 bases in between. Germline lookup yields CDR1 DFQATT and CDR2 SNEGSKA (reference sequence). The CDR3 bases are TGCAGTGCTAGGGGGCCAAACACTGAAGCTTTCTTT. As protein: CSARGPNTEAFF.

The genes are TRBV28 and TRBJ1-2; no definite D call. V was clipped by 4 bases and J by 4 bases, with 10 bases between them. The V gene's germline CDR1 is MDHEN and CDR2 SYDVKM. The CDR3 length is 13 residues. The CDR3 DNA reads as TGTGCCAGCAGTTCTTCCAGCCCCTATGGCTACACCTTC. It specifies CASSSSSPYGYTF.

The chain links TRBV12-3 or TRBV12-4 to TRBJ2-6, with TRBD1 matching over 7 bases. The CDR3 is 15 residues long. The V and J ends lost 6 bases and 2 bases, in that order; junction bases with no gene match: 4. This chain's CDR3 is CASSMGQTGANVLTF. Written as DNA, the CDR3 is TGTGCCAGCAGCATGGGACAGACTGGGGCCAACGTCCTGACTTTC.

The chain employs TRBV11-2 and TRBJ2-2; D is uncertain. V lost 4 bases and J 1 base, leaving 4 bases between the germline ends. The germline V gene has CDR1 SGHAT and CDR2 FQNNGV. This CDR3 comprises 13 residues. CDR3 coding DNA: TGTGCCAGCAGCTCCAGGAACACCGGGGAGCTGTTTTTT. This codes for CASSSRNTGELFF. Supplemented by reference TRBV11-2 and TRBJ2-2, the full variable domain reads EAGVAQSPRYKIIEKRQSVAFWCNPISGHATLYWYQQILGQGPKLLIQFQNNGVVDDSQLPKDRFSAERLKGVDSTLKIQPAKLEDSAVYLCASSSRNTGELFFGEGSRLTVL.